This TCR beta chain was found in a study of PD-1 blockade in classical Hodgkin lymphoma. Background on the study: Patients got intravenous nivolumab 3 mg/kg every 2 weeks.

About this clone: The antigen remains unidentified.

The method was immunoSEQ multiplex PCR; TCRdb's version includes in-frame clones alone and lacks a portion of them. The sample includes about 58,000 clones, less than 95% of them seen just once. General study results and limits: Newly diagnosed patients had baseline TCR diversity that was reportedly lower than that of healthy donors.

The CDR3 is made up of 17 amino acids. Germline lookup yields CDR1 SEHNR and CDR2 FQNEAQ (reference sequence). Trimming cost V 3 bases and J 0 bases, with 14 bases left between them. Autologous stem cell transplantation was followed by relapse in every patient, and brentuximab vedotin exposure varied. Best responses were complete response, partial response or progressive disease. The source is a human donor with classical Hodgkin lymphoma. The V gene is TRBV7-9, the J gene TRBJ1-4; a possible D gene is TRBD1 (6 bases). This specimen consisted of peripheral blood mononuclear cells (PBMCs), obtained before the second cycle of nivolumab. CDR3 residues: CASSFPTGPATNEKLFF. The CDR3 DNA sequence: TGTGCCAGCAGCTTCCCAACAGGGCCTGCAACTAATGAAAAACTGTTTTTT.